The clone carrying this T cell receptor beta chain occurred many times. The antigen remains unidentified. The table came from immunoSEQ multiplex PCR; TCRdb's copy has only in-frame clones and leaves some out. Listed for the sample are more than 8,500 clones, none seen a single time. These data belong to a study of T cells after posttransplantation cyclophosphamide. Study-wide results and limits: Donor CD8+ memory clones often dominated recipient blood repertoires at later times. Recipient CMV seropositivity and CMV reactivation strongly tracked TRB clonality. Blood and skin or GI T cell repertoires showed limited TRB overlap.

The CDR3 totals 15 residues. CDR1 and CDR2 (germline): SGHVS, FQNEAQ. V dropped 4 bases and J dropped 6; count of bases not matched to a gene: 8. Cyclophosphamide on days +3 and +4 followed busulfan-fludarabine conditioning and a marrow graft. This chain connects TRBV7-8 to TRBJ2-4; 8 nucleotides align to TRBD2. The TCR originated in a male patient between 50 and 60 years old who received an allogeneic stem cell transplant from a related donor and was CMV-positive. Some T cells may have originated in the graft donor. The material sequenced was PBMCs, taken roughly 350 days after allogeneic stem cell transplant with posttransplant cyclophosphamide. As DNA, the CDR3 is TGTGCCAGCAGCTCGAAAACGGGGGGGAGAAACATTCAGTACTTC. Translating it yields CASSSKTGGRNIQYF.